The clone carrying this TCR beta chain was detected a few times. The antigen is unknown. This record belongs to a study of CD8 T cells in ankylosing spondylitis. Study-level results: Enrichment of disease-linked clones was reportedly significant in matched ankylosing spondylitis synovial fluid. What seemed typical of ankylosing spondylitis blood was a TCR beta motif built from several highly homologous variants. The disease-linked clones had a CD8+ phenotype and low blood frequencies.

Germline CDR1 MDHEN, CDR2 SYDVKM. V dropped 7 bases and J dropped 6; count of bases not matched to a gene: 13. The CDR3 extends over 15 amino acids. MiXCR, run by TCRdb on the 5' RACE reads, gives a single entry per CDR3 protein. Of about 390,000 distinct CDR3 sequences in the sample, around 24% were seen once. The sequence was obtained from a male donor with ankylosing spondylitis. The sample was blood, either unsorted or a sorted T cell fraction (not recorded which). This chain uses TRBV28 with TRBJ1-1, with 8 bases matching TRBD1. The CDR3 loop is CASNSRDRIPSEAFF. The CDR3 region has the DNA TGTGCCAGCAACTCCCGGGACAGGATACCCTCTGAAGCTTTCTTT.